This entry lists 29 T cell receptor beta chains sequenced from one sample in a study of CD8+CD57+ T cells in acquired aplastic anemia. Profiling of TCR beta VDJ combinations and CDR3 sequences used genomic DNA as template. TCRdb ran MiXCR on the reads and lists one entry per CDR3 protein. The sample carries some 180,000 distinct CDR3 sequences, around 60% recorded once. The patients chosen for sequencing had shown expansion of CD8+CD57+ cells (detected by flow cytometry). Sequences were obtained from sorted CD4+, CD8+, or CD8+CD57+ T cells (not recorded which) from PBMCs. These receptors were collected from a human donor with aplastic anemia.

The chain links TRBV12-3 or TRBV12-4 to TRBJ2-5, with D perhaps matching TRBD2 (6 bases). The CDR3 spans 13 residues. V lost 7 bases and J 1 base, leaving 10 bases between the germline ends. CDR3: CASKLAPQETQYF. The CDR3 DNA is TGTGCCAGCAAGCTAGCGCCCCAAGAGACCCAGTACTTC.

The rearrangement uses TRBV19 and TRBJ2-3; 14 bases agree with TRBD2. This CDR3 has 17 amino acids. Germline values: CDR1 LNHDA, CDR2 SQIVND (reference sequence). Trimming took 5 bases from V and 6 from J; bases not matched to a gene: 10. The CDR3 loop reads CASSPAGLAGGRDTQYF. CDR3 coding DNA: TGTGCCAGTAGTCCGGCTGGACTAGCGGGGGGCAGGGATACGCAGTATTTT. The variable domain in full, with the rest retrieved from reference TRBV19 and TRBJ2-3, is DGGITQSPKYLFRKEGQNVTLSCEQNLNHDAMYWYRQDPGQGLRLIYYSQIVNDFQKGDIAEGYSVSREKKESFPLTVTSAQKNPTAFYLCASSPAGLAGGRDTQYFGPGTRLTVL.

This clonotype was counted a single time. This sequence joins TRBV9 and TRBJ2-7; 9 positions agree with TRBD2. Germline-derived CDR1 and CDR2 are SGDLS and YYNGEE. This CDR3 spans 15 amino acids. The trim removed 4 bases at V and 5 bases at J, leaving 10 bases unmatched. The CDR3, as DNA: TGTGCCAGCAGCCCCCGGAGTAGCGGGAGCCACGAGCAGTACTTC. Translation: CASSPRSSGSHEQYF.

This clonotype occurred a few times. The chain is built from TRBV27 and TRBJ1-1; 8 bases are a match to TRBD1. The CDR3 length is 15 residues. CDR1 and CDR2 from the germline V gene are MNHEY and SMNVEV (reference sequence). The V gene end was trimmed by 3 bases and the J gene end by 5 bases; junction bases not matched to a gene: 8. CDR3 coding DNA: TGTGCCAGCAGTTTCCTCCGGACAGGGAAAACTGAAGCTTTCTTT. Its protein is CASSFLRTGKTEAFF.

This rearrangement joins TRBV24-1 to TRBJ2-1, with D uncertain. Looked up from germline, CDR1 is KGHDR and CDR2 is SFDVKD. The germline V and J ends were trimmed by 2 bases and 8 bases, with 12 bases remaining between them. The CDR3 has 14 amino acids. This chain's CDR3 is CATSDSQVVDEQFF. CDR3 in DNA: TGTGCCACCAGTGATTCCCAAGTAGTTGATGAGCAGTTCTTC.

CDR3 sequence: CASIPGGFGSPLHF. The CDR3 DNA sequence: TGTGCCAGCATCCCAGGGGGATTCGGTTCACCCCTCCACTTT. The J gene is TRBJ1-6, the V gene TRBV6-5, with 7 bases lining up with TRBD1. CDR3 length: 14 residues. Germline V gene lookup returns CDR1 MNHEY and CDR2 SVGAGI. After removal of 7 bases from V and 9 bases from J, the junction contained 9 bases not matched to a gene.

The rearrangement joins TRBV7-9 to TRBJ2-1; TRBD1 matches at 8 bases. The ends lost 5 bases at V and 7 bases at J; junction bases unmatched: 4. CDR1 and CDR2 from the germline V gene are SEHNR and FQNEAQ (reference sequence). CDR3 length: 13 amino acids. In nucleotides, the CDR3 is TGTGCCAGCAGCCCAGGGGGCCTTAATGAGCAGTTCTTC. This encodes CASSPGGLNEQFF. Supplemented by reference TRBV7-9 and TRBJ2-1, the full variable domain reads DTGVSQNPRHKITKRGQNVTFRCDPISEHNRLYWYRQTLGQGPEFLTYFQNEAQLEKSRLLSDRFSAERPKGSFSTLEIQRTEQGDSAMYLCASSPGGLNEQFFGPGTRLTVL.

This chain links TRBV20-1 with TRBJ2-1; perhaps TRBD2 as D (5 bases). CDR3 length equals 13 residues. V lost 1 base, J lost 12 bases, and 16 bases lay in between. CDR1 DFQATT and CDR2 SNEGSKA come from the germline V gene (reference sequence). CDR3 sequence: CSARGGQVDTQFF. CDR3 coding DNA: TGCAGTGCTAGAGGCGGGCAGGTAGATACGCAGTTCTTC.

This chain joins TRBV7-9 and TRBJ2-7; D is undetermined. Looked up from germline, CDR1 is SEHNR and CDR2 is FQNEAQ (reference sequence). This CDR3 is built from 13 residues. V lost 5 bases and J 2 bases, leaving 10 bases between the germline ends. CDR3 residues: CASSPSTPYEQYF. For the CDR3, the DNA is TGTGCCAGCAGCCCGTCAACCCCCTACGAGCAGTACTTC.

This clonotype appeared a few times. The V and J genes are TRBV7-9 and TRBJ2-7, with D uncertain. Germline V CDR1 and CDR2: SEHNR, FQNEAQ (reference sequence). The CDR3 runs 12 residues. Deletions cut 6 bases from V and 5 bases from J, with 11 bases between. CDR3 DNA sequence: TGTGCCAGCAGTCCCCTTCCCGACGAGCAGTACTTC. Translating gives CASSPLPDEQYF. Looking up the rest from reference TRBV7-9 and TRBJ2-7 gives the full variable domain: DTGVSQNPRHKITKRGQNVTFRCDPISEHNRLYWYRQTLGQGPEFLTYFQNEAQLEKSRLLSDRFSAERPKGSFSTLEIQRTEQGDSAMYLCASSPLPDEQYFGPGTRLTVT.

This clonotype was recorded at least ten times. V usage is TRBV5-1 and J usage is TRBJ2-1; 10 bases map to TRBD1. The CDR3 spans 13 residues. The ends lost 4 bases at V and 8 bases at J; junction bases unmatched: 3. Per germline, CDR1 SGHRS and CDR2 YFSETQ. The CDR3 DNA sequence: TGCGCCAGCAGCACCGGGACAGGGGATGAGCAGTTCTTC. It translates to CASSTGTGDEQFF.

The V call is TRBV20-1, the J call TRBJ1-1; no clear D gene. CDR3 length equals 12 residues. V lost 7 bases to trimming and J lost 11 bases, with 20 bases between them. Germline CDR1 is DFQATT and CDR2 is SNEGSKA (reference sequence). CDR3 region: CSGTDVGRWAFF. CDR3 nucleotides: TGCAGTGGTACAGACGTGGGTAGGTGGGCTTTCTTT.

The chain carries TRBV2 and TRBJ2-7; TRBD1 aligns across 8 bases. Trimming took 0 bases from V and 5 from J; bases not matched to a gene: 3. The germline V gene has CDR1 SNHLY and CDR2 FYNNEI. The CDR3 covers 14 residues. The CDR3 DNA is TGTGCCAGCAGTGAAGCTACACAGGGGGACGAGCAGTACTTC. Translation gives CASSEATQGDEQYF. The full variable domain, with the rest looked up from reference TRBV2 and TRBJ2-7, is EPEVTQTPSHQVTQMGQEVILRCVPISNHLYFYWYRQILGQKVEFLVSFYNNEISEKSEIFDDQFSVERPDGSNFTLKIRSTKLEDSAMYFCASSEATQGDEQYFGPGTRLTVT.

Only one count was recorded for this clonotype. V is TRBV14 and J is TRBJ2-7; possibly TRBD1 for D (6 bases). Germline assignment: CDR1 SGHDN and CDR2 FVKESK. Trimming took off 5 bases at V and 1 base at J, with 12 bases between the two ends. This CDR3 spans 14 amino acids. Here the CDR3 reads CASSWTEYSYEQYF. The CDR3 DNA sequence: TGTGCCAGCAGCTGGACAGAATATTCCTACGAGCAGTACTTC. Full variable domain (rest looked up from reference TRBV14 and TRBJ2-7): EAGVTQFPSHSVIEKGQTVTLRCDPISGHDNLYWYRRVMGKEIKFLLHFVKESKQDESGMPNNRFLAERTGGTYSTLKVQPAELEDSGVYFCASSWTEYSYEQYFGPGTRLTVT.

The CDR3 loop is CSAVTDYGYTF. The CDR3 DNA reads TGCAGTGCTGTGACAGACTATGGCTACACCTTC. V gene TRBV20-1 combines with J gene TRBJ1-2; D perhaps matches TRBD1 (5 bases). The CDR3 runs to 11 residues. The V end was cut by 5 bases, the J end by 3 bases, with 7 bases between. CDR1 is DFQATT and CDR2 is SNEGSKA in the germline V gene (reference sequence).

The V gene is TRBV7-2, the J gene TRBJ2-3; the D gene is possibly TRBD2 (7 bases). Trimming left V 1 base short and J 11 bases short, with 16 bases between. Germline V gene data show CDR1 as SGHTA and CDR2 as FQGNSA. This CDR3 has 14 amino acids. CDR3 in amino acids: CASSLVGGGGEQYF. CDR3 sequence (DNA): TGTGCCAGCAGCTTAGTGGGAGGGGGGGGTGAGCAGTATTTT. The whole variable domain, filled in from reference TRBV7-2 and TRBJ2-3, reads GAGVSQSPSNKVTEKGKDVELRCDPISGHTALYWYRQSLGQGLEFLIYFQGNSAPDKSGLPSDRFSAERTGGSVSTLTIQRTQQEDSAVYLCASSLVGGGGEQYFGPGTRLTVL.

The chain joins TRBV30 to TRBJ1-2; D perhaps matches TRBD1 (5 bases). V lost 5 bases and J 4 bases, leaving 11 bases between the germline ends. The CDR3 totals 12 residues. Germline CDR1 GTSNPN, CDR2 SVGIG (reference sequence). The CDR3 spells CAWGPGIYGYTF. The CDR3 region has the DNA TGTGCCTGGGGGCCAGGGATCTATGGCTACACCTTC.

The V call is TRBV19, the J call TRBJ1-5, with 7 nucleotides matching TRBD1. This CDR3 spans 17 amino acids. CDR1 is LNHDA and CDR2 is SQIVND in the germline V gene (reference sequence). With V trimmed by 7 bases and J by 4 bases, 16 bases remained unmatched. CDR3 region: CASKRTGIESGNQPQHF. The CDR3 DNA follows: TGTGCCAGTAAAAGGACAGGTATTGAGTCGGGTAATCAGCCCCAGCATTTT.

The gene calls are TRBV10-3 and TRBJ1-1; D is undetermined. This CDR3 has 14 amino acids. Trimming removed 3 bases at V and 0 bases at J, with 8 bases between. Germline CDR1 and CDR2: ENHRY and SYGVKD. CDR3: CAISDWPMNTEAFF. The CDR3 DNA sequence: TGTGCCATCAGTGATTGGCCGATGAACACTGAAGCTTTCTTT.

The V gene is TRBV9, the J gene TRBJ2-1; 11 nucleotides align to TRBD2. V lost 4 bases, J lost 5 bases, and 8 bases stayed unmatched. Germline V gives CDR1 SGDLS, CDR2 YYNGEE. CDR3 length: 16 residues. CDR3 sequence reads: CASSKGVAGGHNEQFF. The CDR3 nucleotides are TGTGCCAGCAGCAAAGGGGTAGCGGGAGGGCACAATGAGCAGTTCTTC.

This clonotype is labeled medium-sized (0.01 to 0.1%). The CDR3 coding sequence is TGTGCCACCAGCAGAGATGGGGACTTGGGTTACAATGAGCAGTTCTTC. Amino acids: CATSRDGDLGYNEQFF. The chain has TRBV15 and TRBJ2-1; possibly TRBD2 for D (6 bases). This CDR3 has 16 amino acids. CDR1 LNHNV and CDR2 YYDKDF come from the germline V gene (reference sequence). V was cut by 0 bases and J by 4 bases, with 13 bases left in between.

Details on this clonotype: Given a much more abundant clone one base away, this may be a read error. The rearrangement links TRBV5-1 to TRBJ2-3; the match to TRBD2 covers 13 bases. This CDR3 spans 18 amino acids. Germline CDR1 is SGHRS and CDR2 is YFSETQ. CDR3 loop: CASSPKEGLAGRTDTKYF. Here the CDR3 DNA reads TGCGCCAGCAGCCCCAAAGAGGGACTAGCGGGGCGGACAGATACGAAGTATTTT.

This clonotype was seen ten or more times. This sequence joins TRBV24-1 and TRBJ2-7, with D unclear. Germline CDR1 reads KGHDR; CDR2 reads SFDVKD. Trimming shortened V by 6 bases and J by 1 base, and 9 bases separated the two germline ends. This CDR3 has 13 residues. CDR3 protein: CATSRGSSYEQYF. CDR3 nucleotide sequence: TGTGCCACCAGTCGAGGCAGTTCCTACGAGCAGTACTTC.

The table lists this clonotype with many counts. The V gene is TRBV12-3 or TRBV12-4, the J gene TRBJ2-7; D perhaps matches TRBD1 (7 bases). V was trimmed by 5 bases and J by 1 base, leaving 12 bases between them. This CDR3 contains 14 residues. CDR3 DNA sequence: TGTGCCAGCAGTGGGGGGACAGCGTCCTACGAGCAGTACTTC. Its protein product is CASSGGTASYEQYF.

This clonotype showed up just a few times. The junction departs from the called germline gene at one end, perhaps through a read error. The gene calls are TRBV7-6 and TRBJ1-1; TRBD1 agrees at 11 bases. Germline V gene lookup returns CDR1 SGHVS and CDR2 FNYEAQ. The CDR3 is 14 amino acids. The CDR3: CASSANMGQGVLLF. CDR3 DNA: TGTGCCAGCAGCGCAAATATGGGACAGGGGGTCCTCCTCTTT.

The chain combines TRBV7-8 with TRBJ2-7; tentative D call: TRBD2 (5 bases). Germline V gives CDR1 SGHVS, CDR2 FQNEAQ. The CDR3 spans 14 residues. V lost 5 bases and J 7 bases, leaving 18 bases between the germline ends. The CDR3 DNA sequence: TGTGCCAGCAGCCCTAGTGGGGTATCGGGGGAGCAGTACTTC. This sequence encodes CASSPSGVSGEQYF.

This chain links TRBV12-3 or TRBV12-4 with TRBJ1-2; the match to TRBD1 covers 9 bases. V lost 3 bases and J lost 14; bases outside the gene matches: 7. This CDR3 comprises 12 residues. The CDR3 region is CASSLGDRANTF. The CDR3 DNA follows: TGTGCCAGCAGTTTGGGGGACAGGGCCAATACCTTC.

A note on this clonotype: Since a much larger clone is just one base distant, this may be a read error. Written as DNA, the CDR3 is TGTGCCAGCAGTTTAGTGTGGGGGGGAGGGGCAAACACTGAAGCTTTCTTT. It encodes CASSLVWGGGANTEAFF. The chain has TRBV2 and TRBJ1-1; tentatively, D is TRBD1 (5 bases). Trimming removed 5 bases at V and 2 bases at J, with 21 bases between. This CDR3 comprises 17 residues. Germline V gives CDR1 SNHLY, CDR2 FYNNEI.

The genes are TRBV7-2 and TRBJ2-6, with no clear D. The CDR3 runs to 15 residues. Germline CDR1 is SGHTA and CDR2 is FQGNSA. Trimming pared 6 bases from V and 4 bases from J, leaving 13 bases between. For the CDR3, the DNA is TGTGCCAGCAGTGGTCTTACTCCCGGGGCCAACGTCCTGACTTTC. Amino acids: CASSGLTPGANVLTF.